This T cell receptor beta chain was observed in a study of brain T cells in children with intractable seizures. The study's findings and limits: Only CDR3 sequence similarity suggested viral specificity, without known HCMV serostatus. Clones missing pre-surgery may reflect undersampling of that blood sample.

Sequencing used immunoSEQ multiplex PCR; TCRdb keeps in-frame clones, though not all of them. The table lists about 64,000 clones, about 96% of them singletons. Of note for this clone: Antigen specificity is unknown.

Germline loops: CDR1 SGHTA, CDR2 FQGNSA. V lost 3 bases to trimming and J lost 0 bases; unmatched junction nucleotides: 4. The CDR3 contains 15 residues. Sequencing was limited to surgery cases with top T cell transcript signatures in brain tissue. The sequencing used peripheral blood, collected at surgery. J is TRBJ2-7 and V is TRBV7-2; 8 nucleotides line up with TRBD2. The sequence was obtained from a boy younger than two with focal cortical dysplasia and intractable seizures. The CDR3 region has the DNA TGTGCCAGCAGCTTCTCGGCGGGAGGCTCCTACGAGCAGTACTTC. Translating it yields CASSFSAGGSYEQYF.